The T cell receptor beta chain described here comes from a study of beta chain features in type 1 diabetes. For the study at large: Across the samples, about 110,000,000 sorted cells were examined in total.

The germline V and J ends were trimmed by 4 bases and 11 bases, with 17 bases remaining between them. Germline V gives CDR1 MRHNA, CDR2 SNTAGT. This CDR3 is 13 amino acids long. It was one heparinised blood draw, averaging around 110 mL, that each donor gave. Concerning this clone: What it recognizes is unknown.

Points from the study as a whole: Fewer insertions but more deletions were seen at VDJ junctions in type 1 diabetes patients. Moderately but significantly shorter TCRB CDR3s were found in Type 1 diabetes patients in all four CD4+ subsets.

All of the isolated RNA was reverse transcribed, so expressed TCRB transcripts were sequenced. Method: immunoSEQ multiplex PCR; TCRdb's copy keeps in-frame clones and lacks some. Among some 150,000 clones listed, around 50% were seen once. The chain has TRBV6-4 and TRBJ2-5, with a tentative D call TRBD2 (5 bases). This sequence was found in a young man in good health. Sequences were obtained from Tregs from blood. CDR3 DNA sequence: TGTGCCAGCAGTGTAAACGGGAAAACGGAGCAGTACTTC. Its translation: CASSVNGKTEQYF.